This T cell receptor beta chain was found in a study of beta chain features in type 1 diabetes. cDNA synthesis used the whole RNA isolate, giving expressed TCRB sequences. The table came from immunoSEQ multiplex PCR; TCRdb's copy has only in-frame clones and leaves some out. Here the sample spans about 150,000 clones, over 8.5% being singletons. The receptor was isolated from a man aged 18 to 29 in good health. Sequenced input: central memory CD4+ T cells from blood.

CDR3 bases: TGTGCCAGCAGTCTCCGGGACAGATACGAAGAACTGTTTTTT. Residues: CASSLRDRYEELFF. The chain is built from TRBV25-1 and TRBJ1-4, with TRBD1 identical over 7 bases. The junction had 12 bases not matched to a gene; V was cut back by 5 bases and J by 12 bases. CDR1 is MGHDK and CDR2 is SYGVNS in the germline V gene. The CDR3 contains 14 residues.